A single sample is the source of the 22 T cell receptor beta chains below, sequenced in a study of response to subunit inactivated influenza vaccine. TCRdb redid the calling of the RT-PCR reads with MiXCR, one entry per CDR3 protein. Of approximately 490,000 distinct CDR3 sequences listed, 6.5% to 8% are singletons. The sequences come from PBMCs from blood, collected 23 to 25 months after vaccination. The receptors derive from a man between 50 and 75 years old who received an inactivated influenza vaccine.

This clonotype turned up a few times. This sequence joins TRBV7-8 and TRBJ2-7; maybe TRBD1 (6 bases). The CDR3 contains 13 residues. Looked up from germline, CDR1 is SGHVS and CDR2 is FQNEAQ. V was trimmed by 6 bases and J by 6 bases, leaving 15 bases between them. The CDR3 nucleotides read TGTGCCAGCAGACCCGGACGACAGGTCGAGCAGTACTTC. Residues: CASRPGRQVEQYF.

The sample holds many counts of this clonotype. This chain links TRBV12-3 or TRBV12-4 with TRBJ2-5, with TRBD2 as a possible D gene (6 bases). The V and J ends lost 1 base and 0 bases respectively, with 15 bases between them. The CDR3 loop spans 17 amino acids. Here the CDR3 DNA reads TGTGCCAGCAGTTTAGTTTGTGCGGGGTATTACCAAGAGACCCAGTACTTC. It encodes CASSLVCAGYYQETQYF.

This clonotype was seen ten or more times. The genes are TRBV12-3 or TRBV12-4 and TRBJ1-2; 7 nucleotides agree with TRBD1. Trimming cost V 6 bases and J 1 base; bases outside gene matches: 5. CDR3 length: 14 residues. The CDR3 here is CASSTTGFNYGYTF. The CDR3 DNA reads as TGTGCCAGCAGCACGACAGGGTTTAACTATGGCTACACCTTC.

The chain employs TRBV20-1 and TRBJ2-1; 11 nucleotides agree with TRBD2. The germline V gene encodes CDR1 DFQATT and CDR2 SNEGSKA (reference sequence). Trimming took 5 bases from V and 4 from J; bases not matched to a gene: 4. This CDR3 has 14 residues. The CDR3 DNA follows: TGCAGTGCTGCTAGCGGGGGGTTTTACAATGAGCAGTTCTTC. Its translation: CSAASGGFYNEQFF.

This clonotype has more than one count but fewer than ten. The chain employs TRBV29-1 and TRBJ2-3; the D gene is possibly TRBD1 (5 bases). Germline V lookup: CDR1 SQVTM, CDR2 ANQGSEA. V was shortened by 7 bases and J by 2 bases, with 13 bases between the two germline ends. The CDR3 length is 13 residues. The CDR3 reads CSATATVTDTQYF. The DNA of the CDR3 is TGCAGCGCCACGGCGACAGTCACAGATACGCAGTATTTT.

The chain couples TRBV20-1 to TRBJ2-5, with D perhaps matching TRBD2 (6 bases). The V end was cut by 3 bases, the J end by 6 bases, with 20 bases between. Germline V gives CDR1 DFQATT, CDR2 SNEGSKA (reference sequence). CDR3 length equals 15 residues. The CDR3 nucleotides are TGCAGTGCTAGCCGTCCCGGGGCCGGAGGGAAGACCCAGTACTTC. This gives the protein CSASRPGAGGKTQYF.

This clonotype was counted between two and nine times. The chain has TRBV18 and TRBJ1-1; D is unresolved. This CDR3 contains 15 residues. The V and J ends lost 3 bases and 5 bases respectively, with 16 bases between them. Germline CDR1 and CDR2: KGHSH and LQKENI. DNA for the CDR3: TGTGCCAGCTCACCTACTAGCGAGGCGAGGACTGAAGCTTTCTTT. Encoded protein: CASSPTSEARTEAFF.

This clonotype was counted between two and nine times. The chain uses TRBV24-1 and TRBJ2-2; D may match TRBD1 or TRBD2 (6 bases each). This CDR3 contains 17 residues. Trimming stripped 4 bases from V and 1 base from J, with 15 bases between. Looked up from germline, CDR1 is KGHDR and CDR2 is SFDVKD. The CDR3 spells CATSETTGRRNTGELFF. CDR3 sequence (DNA): TGTGCCACCAGTGAGACTACAGGGAGGAGGAACACCGGGGAGCTGTTTTTT.

This clonotype has ten or more counts. The V gene is TRBV12-3 or TRBV12-4, the J gene TRBJ2-5; 7 bases are a match to TRBD1. The CDR3 is 13 residues long. The V segment lost 6 bases and the J segment 1 base; nucleotides outside the gene matches: 2. CDR3 loop: CASRRQGQETQYF. For the CDR3, the DNA is TGTGCCAGCAGGAGACAGGGCCAAGAGACCCAGTACTTC.

V usage is TRBV5-1 and J usage is TRBJ2-7; 7 bases line up with TRBD1. This CDR3 contains 15 residues. The V gene end was trimmed by 4 bases and the J gene end by 2 bases; junction bases not matched to a gene: 9. Germline V gene sequence: CDR1 SGHRS, CDR2 YFSETQ. CDR3 sequence: CASSPNPGTAYEQYF. CDR3 bases: TGCGCCAGCAGCCCCAACCCCGGGACAGCCTACGAGCAGTACTTC.

This clonotype was observed a few times. This sequence joins TRBV21-1 and TRBJ2-3; no DNA check was done on the table's D call, TRBD1. TRBV21-1 is reported as a pseudogene. The CDR3 loop spans 16 amino acids. As DNA, the CDR3 is TGTGCCAGCAGCAAACCCGCCGGGGGTAGCACAGATACGCAGTATTTT. Protein sequence: CASSKPAGGSTDTQYF.

This clonotype occurred many times. This chain joins TRBV27 and TRBJ1-2, with a tentative D call TRBD1 (5 bases). V gave up 6 bases and J gave up 4 bases, with 24 bases separating them. Germline V gene sequence: CDR1 MNHEY, CDR2 SMNVEV (reference sequence). The CDR3 sequence is 17 residues long. CDR3: CASRWMKPGWKGYGYTF. DNA for the CDR3: TGTGCCAGCAGATGGATGAAACCAGGGTGGAAAGGCTATGGCTACACCTTC.

In this sample, this clonotype turned up a few times. An end of the junction differs from the germline gene, which may be a read error. V gene TRBV28 combines with J gene TRBJ1-5; D possibly corresponds to TRBD1 (6 bases). The CDR3 has 12 amino acids. Germline V gives CDR1 MDHEN, CDR2 SYDVKM. The CDR3 region is CASSGGHHPQHF. The CDR3, as DNA: TGTGCCAGCAGTGGGGGACATCACCCCCAGCATTTT.

The chain is built from TRBV3-1 and TRBJ1-5; D is possibly TRBD1 (5 bases). V lost 7 bases, J lost 3 bases, and 22 bases lay in between. This CDR3 has 17 amino acids. CDR1 LGHDT and CDR2 YNNKEL come from the germline V gene (reference sequence). The CDR3 bases are TGTGCCAGCACCAAGGAATTCCGGGGACCGAACAATCAGCCCCAGCATTTT. Its protein is CASTKEFRGPNNQPQHF.

This clonotype was seen a handful of times. This chain connects TRBV5-1 to TRBJ2-3, with 10 nucleotides matching TRBD1. V was pared by 1 base and J by 3 bases, with 8 bases of the junction left unmatched. This CDR3 has 17 amino acids. Per the germline V gene, CDR1 is SGHRS and CDR2 is YFSETQ. The CDR3 nucleotides read TGCGCCAGCAGCTTGATGCGCGGGACAGGGGTGACAGATACGCAGTATTTT. Translation: CASSLMRGTGVTDTQYF.

This clonotype was seen repeatedly, ten times or more. The chain combines TRBV20-1 with TRBJ1-5; D gene ambiguous. V shed 6 bases and J shed 5 bases, with 11 bases lying between them. Looked up from germline, CDR1 is DFQATT and CDR2 is SNEGSKA (reference sequence). The CDR3 sequence is 12 residues long. The CDR3 reads CSASSPDQPQHF. The CDR3 bases are TGCAGTGCCTCGAGCCCTGATCAGCCCCAGCATTTT.

The chain recombines TRBV6-1 with TRBJ1-6; TRBD1 is a possible D gene (5 bases). V was trimmed by 6 bases and J by 6 bases, leaving 12 bases between them. Germline-derived CDR1 and CDR2 are MNHNS and SASEGT. The CDR3 contains 14 residues. The CDR3 DNA reads TGTGCCAGCAGCTTCATAGGGGCTAATTCACCCCTCCACTTT. Protein: CASSFIGANSPLHF.

The rearrangement uses TRBV18 and TRBJ2-7, with D perhaps matching TRBD2 (5 bases). V lost 0 bases to trimming and J lost 3 bases, with 6 bases between them. From germline, CDR1 is KGHSH and CDR2 LQKENI. The CDR3 runs to 13 residues. CDR3 sequence reads: CASSPPDYYEQYF. In DNA form, the CDR3 reads TGTGCCAGCTCACCACCCGACTACTACGAGCAGTACTTC.

The chain uses TRBV11-2 and TRBJ2-3; TRBD1 might be the D (5 bases). The germline gives CDR1 SGHAT, CDR2 FQNNGV. The CDR3 is 16 residues long. The V and J ends lost 0 bases and 2 bases respectively, with 12 bases between them. The CDR3 region is CASSLEAREFTDTQYF. Written as DNA, the CDR3 is TGTGCCAGCAGCTTAGAGGCCAGGGAATTCACAGATACGCAGTATTTT.

This clonotype was found many times. The rearrangement uses TRBV20-1 and TRBJ2-4; no definite D call. This CDR3 has 15 residues. Germline CDR1 is DFQATT and CDR2 is SNEGSKA (reference sequence). Trimming cost V 0 bases and J 0 bases, with 9 bases left between them. This chain's CDR3 is CSARDIILAKNIQYF. CDR3 DNA sequence: TGCAGTGCTAGAGATATAATTCTAGCCAAAAACATTCAGTACTTC.

V gene TRBV11-2 combines with J gene TRBJ1-3; no reliable D call. CDR1 SGHAT and CDR2 FQNNGV come from the germline V gene. Trimming left V 6 bases short and J 3 bases short, with 6 bases between. CDR3 length: 12 amino acids. The CDR3: CASSPLGNTIYF. As DNA, the CDR3 is TGTGCCAGCAGTCCCCTTGGAAACACCATATATTTT.

The chain joins TRBV30 to TRBJ2-1; TRBD2 matches at 13 bases. Trimming at V came to 6 bases and at J to 4 bases, leaving 12 bases not matched to a gene. This CDR3 is built from 17 residues. Germline assignment: CDR1 GTSNPN and CDR2 SVGIG (reference sequence). CDR3 DNA sequence: TGTGCCTGTAGACTAGCGGGGGGTGCCTCCCCTTACAATGAGCAGTTCTTC. Its protein product is CACRLAGGASPYNEQFF.